A single sample gave rise to the 28 T cell receptor beta chains below, sequenced in a study of long-term antiretroviral therapy in people with HIV. Version v3.0 of the immunoSEQ assay ran at survey level. Profiled with immunoSEQ multiplex PCR; TCRdb holds only in-frame clones, not every one. Of about 48,000 clones in the sample, about 81% are singletons; the top ten hold roughly 3%. Here the sequenced sample was unsorted PBMCs, taken 0.8 years after starting antiretroviral therapy. Every receptor here comes from a young woman with HIV.

In its sample, this clone was seen once. This chain uses TRBV18 with TRBJ1-1; D is ambiguous. V was shortened by 3 bases and J by 4 bases, with 9 bases between the two germline ends. CDR1 and CDR2 from the germline V gene are KGHSH and LQKENI. The CDR3 runs 13 residues. The CDR3 loop is CASSPGSVTEAFF. The CDR3 DNA reads as TGTGCCAGCTCACCCGGGTCGGTCACTGAAGCTTTCTTT.

This chain connects TRBV18 to TRBJ2-5; D is uncertain. This CDR3 has 12 amino acids. The germline V and J ends were trimmed by 8 bases and 5 bases, with 12 bases remaining between them. Germline CDR1 reads KGHSH; CDR2 reads LQKENI. The CDR3 spells CASASLEETQYF. Here the CDR3 DNA reads TGTGCCAGCGCTTCCCTTGAGGAGACCCAGTACTTC. The complete variable domain, with remaining parts taken from reference TRBV18 and TRBJ2-5, reads NAGVMQNPRHLVRRRGQEARLRCSPMKGHSHVYWYRQLPEEGLKFMVYLQKENIIDESGMPKERFSAEFPKEGPSILRIQQVVRGDSAAYFCASASLEETQYFGPGTRLLVL.

The chain links TRBV7-9 to TRBJ2-7, with D unclear. V lost 1 base and J 2 bases, leaving 3 bases between the germline ends. This CDR3 region has 12 residues. Germline lookup yields CDR1 SEHNR and CDR2 FQNEAQ (reference sequence). CDR3 in amino acids: CASSLDPYEQYF. CDR3 sequence (DNA): TGTGCCAGCAGCTTAGACCCCTACGAGCAGTACTTC.

This clone appeared a few times. This chain connects TRBV27 to TRBJ2-7; D not resolved. The CDR3 is 14 amino acids. Deletions cut 0 bases from V and 0 bases from J, with 6 bases between. Looked up from germline, CDR1 is MNHEY and CDR2 is SMNVEV (reference sequence). CDR3 DNA sequence: TGTGCCAGCAGTTTATCGGGCAGCTCCTACGAGCAGTACTTC. Protein sequence: CASSLSGSSYEQYF.

The rearrangement joins TRBV6-5 to TRBJ2-3, with 8 nucleotides matching TRBD2. The CDR3 has 15 amino acids. Germline trimming cut 6 bases from V and 3 bases from J; bases unmatched to any gene: 8. Per germline, CDR1 MNHEY and CDR2 SVGAGI. The CDR3 reads CASRVLAEGTDTQYF. CDR3 coding DNA: TGTGCCAGCAGGGTACTAGCGGAGGGAACAGATACGCAGTATTTT.

The V gene is TRBV11-2, the J gene TRBJ1-5; no reliable D call. The CDR3 is 12 residues long. The V and J ends lost 5 bases and 6 bases respectively, with 8 bases between them. Per the germline V gene, CDR1 is SGHAT and CDR2 is FQNNGV. The CDR3 reads CASSRGGQPQHF. The CDR3 region has the DNA TGTGCCAGCAGCCGCGGAGGTCAGCCCCAGCATTTT.

The chain couples TRBV5-4 to TRBJ1-2; possibly TRBD1 for D (5 bases). Germline-derived CDR1 and CDR2 are SGHNT and YYREEE (reference sequence). This CDR3 is 12 amino acids long. The V gene lost 3 bases and the J gene lost 8 bases, with 11 bases spanning the gap. CDR3 in DNA: TGTGCCAGCAGCTCCACCAGGGTGGGCTACACCTTC. Encoded protein: CASSSTRVGYTF.

This rearrangement joins TRBV28 to TRBJ1-2; perhaps TRBD1 as D (5 bases). Deletions cut 1 base from V and 6 bases from J, with 6 bases between. Per the germline V gene, CDR1 is MDHEN and CDR2 is SYDVKM. The CDR3 is 12 residues long. The CDR3: CASSLLGDGYTF. CDR3 nucleotides: TGTGCCAGCAGTTTATTGGGGGATGGCTACACCTTC.

The rearrangement joins TRBV19 to TRBJ2-7, with TRBD1 matching 11 bases. Per germline, CDR1 LNHDA and CDR2 SQIVND (reference sequence). J lost 4 bases, V lost 6 bases, and 8 bases had no gene match. The CDR3 spans 15 residues. CDR3 bases: TGTGCCAGTAGCATCCGGGACAGGGGGGTTTACGAGCAGTACTTC. Amino acid sequence: CASSIRDRGVYEQYF.

A few counts support this clone. V usage is TRBV19 and J usage is TRBJ1-2; 7 positions agree with TRBD1. The CDR3 is 13 amino acids. Germline lookup yields CDR1 LNHDA and CDR2 SQIVND (reference sequence). Trimming removed 6 bases from V and 2 bases from J; junction bases left unmatched: 3. CDR3 sequence reads: CASSEQGNYGYTF. CDR3 nucleotide sequence: TGTGCCAGTAGCGAACAGGGGAACTATGGCTACACCTTC.

V usage is TRBV28 and J usage is TRBJ2-7; TRBD1 matches 11 bases. The CDR3 runs 15 residues. The germline gives CDR1 MDHEN, CDR2 SYDVKM. The trim removed 7 bases at V and 4 bases at J, leaving 9 bases unmatched. CDR3 sequence (DNA): TGTGCCAGCACCACCGGGACAGGGGGAAGGTACGAGCAGTACTTC. Translated: CASTTGTGGRYEQYF.

The chain employs TRBV6-5 and TRBJ2-7; 8 bases align to TRBD1. The CDR3 totals 15 residues. The V segment lost 10 bases and the J segment 2 bases; nucleotides outside the gene matches: 13. Germline CDR1 reads MNHEY; CDR2 reads SVGAGI. CDR3 coding DNA: TGTGCCACCTATCGTAGGAGACAGGGGACCTACGAGCAGTACTTC. Translating it yields CATYRRRQGTYEQYF.

The chain employs TRBV19 and TRBJ2-3; no clear D. The length of the CDR3 is 14 residues. Germline V gives CDR1 LNHDA, CDR2 SQIVND (reference sequence). V dropped 1 base and J dropped 0 bases, with 5 bases sitting between them. CDR3 DNA sequence: TGTGCCAGTAGTATAGTTCACAGCACAGATACGCAGTATTTT. Amino acid sequence: CASSIVHSTDTQYF.

CDR3 protein: CASSYSLSAGEWQFF. The CDR3 coding sequence is TGTGCCAGCAGTTACTCCCTGTCAGCGGGAGAGTGGCAGTTCTTC. This chain uses TRBV6-5 with TRBJ2-1, with 8 nucleotides matching TRBD2. Trimming removed 0 bases from V and 12 bases from J; junction bases left unmatched: 10. The V gene's germline CDR1 is MNHEY and CDR2 SVGAGI. The CDR3 length is 15 residues.

The chain recombines TRBV29-1 with TRBJ2-7; TRBD1 or TRBD2 may be the D gene (5 bases each). Germline-derived CDR1 and CDR2 are SQVTM and ANQGSEA. Between the trimmed V and J ends, which lost 7 bases and 0 bases, there was a span of 13 bases. The CDR3 sequence is 13 residues long. DNA for the CDR3: TGCAGCGCCGGAGCAGGGAGCTCCTACGAGCAGTACTTC. Amino acid sequence: CSAGAGSSYEQYF.

The chain recombines TRBV29-1 with TRBJ1-4; the D gene is possibly TRBD1 (5 bases). Germline CDR1 reads SQVTM; CDR2 reads ANQGSEA. Trimming took 0 bases from V and 8 from J, leaving 13 bases between them. The CDR3 loop spans 14 amino acids. The DNA of the CDR3 is TGCAGCGTTGAAGACCCGGGTCGGGGGGAAAAACTGTTTTTT. Translated: CSVEDPGRGEKLFF.

The V gene is TRBV28, the J gene TRBJ1-5; D is ambiguous. V was pared by 1 base and J by 7 bases, with 14 bases between. Germline V lookup: CDR1 MDHEN, CDR2 SYDVKM. The CDR3 consists of 15 residues. The CDR3 loop is CASSLSTRGEQPQHF. CDR3 nucleotides: TGTGCCAGCAGTTTATCGACTCGCGGAGAACAGCCCCAGCATTTT.

The V call is TRBV28, the J call TRBJ1-5; 8 positions agree with TRBD1. This CDR3 is built from 19 residues. CDR1 is MDHEN, CDR2 SYDVKM, per germline. J was trimmed by 0 bases and V by 0 bases; bases with no gene match: 10. CDR3 in DNA: TGTGCCAGCAGTTTATGGGACCCCGGGACAGGTCCTAGCAATCAGCCCCAGCATTTT. It codes for CASSLWDPGTGPSNQPQHF. Filled out from reference TRBV28 and TRBJ1-5, the complete variable domain reads DVKVTQSSRYLVKRTGEKVFLECVQDMDHENMFWYRQDPGLGLRLIYFSYDVKMKEKGDIPEGYSVSREKKERFSLILESASTNQTSMYLCASSLWDPGTGPSNQPQHFGDGTRLSIL.

The V and J genes are TRBV5-4 and TRBJ2-2, with 11 bases matching TRBD2. J was trimmed by 4 bases and V by 3 bases; bases with no gene match: 2. CDR1 and CDR2 (germline): SGHNT, YYREEE (reference sequence). There are 15 residues in the CDR3. The CDR3 bases are TGTGCCAGCAGCTGGCTAGCGGGAGGCACCGGGGAGCTGTTTTTT. It codes for CASSWLAGGTGELFF.

The chain links TRBV27 to TRBJ2-2, with 9 bases matching TRBD2. Germline values: CDR1 MNHEY, CDR2 SMNVEV (reference sequence). This CDR3 has 19 amino acids. The V and J ends lost 9 bases and 3 bases, in that order; junction bases with no gene match: 20. The chain's CDR3 is CASYLDGLLAGAHTGELFF. CDR3 coding DNA: TGTGCCAGTTACCTAGACGGACTTTTAGCGGGAGCGCACACCGGGGAGCTGTTTTTT.

The rearrangement joins TRBV25-1 to TRBJ2-7; TRBD2 is a possible D gene (6 bases). The CDR3 consists of 14 residues. Germline values: CDR1 MGHDK, CDR2 SYGVNS. The germline V and J ends were trimmed by 2 bases and 3 bases, with 11 bases remaining between them. CDR3 sequence (DNA): TGTGCCAGCAGTGAACGCGGGGCCCTCTACGAGCAGTACTTC. It yields the protein CASSERGALYEQYF.

This rearrangement joins TRBV28 to TRBJ1-2; 9 bases fit TRBD1. Germline CDR1 and CDR2: MDHEN and SYDVKM. V lost 2 bases, J lost 7 bases, and 5 bases stayed unmatched. The CDR3 runs to 14 residues. Here the CDR3 reads CASSLGTGIFGYTF. CDR3 nucleotides: TGTGCCAGCAGTTTAGGGACAGGGATCTTTGGCTACACCTTC.

The V and J genes are TRBV19 and TRBJ2-7, with 9 bases aligning to TRBD1. V lost 8 bases and J lost 1; bases outside the gene matches: 6. In germline, CDR1 is LNHDA, CDR2 SQIVND (reference sequence). This CDR3 contains 14 residues. The CDR3 loop reads CASGRTGESYEQYF. In nucleotides, the CDR3 is TGTGCCAGTGGCAGGACAGGGGAATCCTACGAGCAGTACTTC.

V gene TRBV6-5 combines with J gene TRBJ1-2; the D is unclear. The germline CDR1 and CDR2 sequences are MNHEY and SVGAGI. V lost 0 bases to trimming and J lost 8 bases, with 10 bases between them. The CDR3 is 13 residues long. Written as DNA, the CDR3 is TGTGCCAGCAGTTACTCAGGGAGTAACGGCTACACCTTC. Translating gives CASSYSGSNGYTF.

This chain links TRBV7-8 with TRBJ1-4; D remains unclear. V was trimmed by 1 base and J by 5 bases, leaving 11 bases between them. This CDR3 has 15 residues. Germline-derived CDR1 and CDR2 are SGHVS and FQNEAQ. CDR3 sequence: CASSLVLGTNEKLFF. The CDR3 DNA reads TGTGCCAGCAGCTTAGTCTTGGGAACGAATGAAAAACTGTTTTTT.

The table lists this clone with a few counts. The chain recombines TRBV4-1 with TRBJ2-2; perhaps TRBD1 as D (6 bases). Looked up from germline, CDR1 is MGHRA and CDR2 is YSYEKL. The CDR3 loop spans 17 amino acids. V dropped 3 bases and J dropped 0 bases, with 14 bases sitting between them. The CDR3 DNA is TGCGCCAGCAGCCACCCCAGGACAGACGCGAACACCGGGGAGCTGTTTTTT. This translates into CASSHPRTDANTGELFF.

The table lists this clone with a few counts. This sequence joins TRBV10-1 and TRBJ2-7; TRBD1 matches at 7 bases. The trim removed 3 bases at V and 4 bases at J, leaving 9 bases unmatched. CDR3 length equals 15 residues. The V gene's germline CDR1 is WNHNN and CDR2 SYGVQD (reference sequence). For the CDR3, the DNA is TGCGCCAGCAGTGATAACAGGGGTTTAGGTTACGAGCAGTACTTC. Its translation is CASSDNRGLGYEQYF.

The chain couples TRBV19 to TRBJ2-5, with unresolved D. The germline V gene has CDR1 LNHDA and CDR2 SQIVND (reference sequence). V gave up 0 bases and J gave up 5 bases, with 19 bases separating them. This CDR3 has 17 residues. The CDR3 protein is CASSIDFWTEQGETQYF. The CDR3 DNA reads TGTGCCAGTAGTATAGATTTTTGGACCGAACAAGGGGAGACCCAGTACTTC.